The sequence of this TCR beta chain was determined in a study of T-cell reconstitution after alpha-beta-depleted transplantation in children. The CDR3 has 14 amino acids. The V and J ends lost 1 base and 6 bases respectively, with 10 bases between them. Per germline, CDR1 SEHNR and CDR2 FQNEAQ (reference sequence). Preparation of the TCRbeta library used unique molecular identifiers. A single record per CDR3 protein comes from TCRdb applying MiXCR to the PCR reads. In the table there are roughly 610,000 distinct CDR3 sequences, roughly a tenth of which are singletons. The chain has TRBV7-9 and TRBJ2-1, with D possibly being TRBD2 (5 bases). The sequence was obtained from a human donor who donated a stem cell graft to a child with acute myeloid leukemia. Sequencing used PBMCs from the stem cell graft donor, obtained from the stem cell graft. CDR3 coding DNA: TGTGCCAGCAGCTTAGGGGTCGGAGGCAATGAGCAGTTCTTC. As protein: CASSLGVGGNEQFF.